These 5 T cell receptor beta chains came from one sample sequenced in a study of neurological immune-mediated disorders. TCRdb analysed the 5' RACE reads with MiXCR anew, one entry per CDR3 protein. The sample lists tens of thousands of distinct CDR3 sequences; 9% to 12% were seen once. The sequenced sample was PBMCs. These receptors all come from a woman aged 25 to 39 with HTLV-1-associated myelopathy (HAM/TSP).

This clonotype has at least ten counts. The chain combines TRBV20-1 with TRBJ1-3; possible D gene TRBD1, 5 bases. Trimming cost V 3 bases and J 2 bases, with 14 bases left between them. Germline V gene lookup returns CDR1 DFQATT and CDR2 SNEGSKA (reference sequence). The CDR3 has 15 amino acids. The CDR3 spells CSASRRTGAGNTIYF. In DNA form, the CDR3 reads TGCAGTGCTAGTCGAAGAACAGGAGCTGGAAACACCATATATTTT.

This clonotype was found many times. V is TRBV27 and J is TRBJ1-2; perhaps TRBD1 as D (5 bases). Deletions cut 3 bases from V and 2 bases from J, with 13 bases between. The germline CDR1 and CDR2 sequences are MNHEY and SMNVEV (reference sequence). This CDR3 contains 15 residues. The chain's CDR3 is CASSLNRDENYGYTF. CDR3 DNA: TGTGCCAGCAGTTTGAACCGGGACGAGAACTATGGCTACACCTTC.

This clonotype was observed a handful of times. The chain has TRBV5-1 and TRBJ2-1, with D unresolved. The CDR3 extends over 17 amino acids. CDR1 and CDR2 from the germline V gene are SGHRS and YFSETQ. V was clipped by 2 bases and J by 2 bases, with 17 bases between them. The CDR3 is CASSFGERVSTYNEQFF. CDR3 DNA sequence: TGCGCCAGCAGCTTTGGGGAACGGGTCTCGACCTACAATGAGCAGTTCTTC.

This clonotype was picked up many times. The chain has TRBV5-1 and TRBJ2-3, with D uncertain. V gave up 0 bases and J gave up 1 base, with 6 bases separating them. CDR1 is SGHRS, CDR2 YFSETQ, per germline. This CDR3 spans 14 amino acids. In DNA form, the CDR3 reads TGCGCCAGCAGCTTGGAACCGGGCACAGATACGCAGTATTTT. This translates into CASSLEPGTDTQYF.

This clonotype appeared many times. The V and J genes are TRBV20-1 and TRBJ2-7, with 9 bases identical to TRBD2. V shed 2 bases, J shed 5 bases, and the junction held 4 bases outside the gene matches. Germline V gives CDR1 DFQATT, CDR2 SNEGSKA (reference sequence). CDR3 length: 13 residues. CDR3 sequence: CSARRLAGNEQYF. The CDR3 DNA sequence: TGCAGTGCTAGACGGCTAGCGGGGAACGAGCAGTACTTC.